This T cell receptor (beta chain) was captured in a study of beta chain features in type 1 diabetes. The overall study: Healthy donors, compared against patients, showed similar age, gender and cell yields.

Concerning this clone itself: Its antigen is not identified.

Every participating donor gave one draw, a heparinised blood sample averaging around 0.11 L. Markers CD45RO/CCR7/CD25/CD127/CD95/CD27 served to sort CD4+ naive, central memory, regulatory and stem cell-like memory cells. All of the isolated RNA was reverse transcribed, so expressed TCRB transcripts were sequenced. The protocol was immunoSEQ multiplex PCR, while the TCRdb copy is restricted to in-frame clones and leaves out a portion. In the table there are fewer than 250,000 clones, roughly 13% of which are singletons. Study results and limitations: TCRB CDR3 length was moderately but significantly reduced in all four CD4+ subsets of Type 1 diabetes patients.

The V gene's germline CDR1 is SNHLY and CDR2 FYNNEI. The CDR3 spans 15 residues. V lost 2 bases, J lost 5 bases, and 14 bases lay in between. This receptor was obtained from a woman in her thirties or forties in good health. V is TRBV2 and J is TRBJ2-3; weak D call: TRBD2 (5 bases). Input material: naive CD4+ T cells from blood. The CDR3 region has the DNA TGTGCCAGCAGTGAATATCGAGGGCCCAAAGATACGCAGTATTTT. Its protein is CASSEYRGPKDTQYF.